This T cell receptor beta chain was obtained from a study of cytomegalovirus exposure and HLA in healthy donors. Data came from immunoSEQ multiplex PCR; TCRdb stores just in-frame clones and leaves some out. The repertoire holds under 250,000 clones, with roughly 85% as singletons. Per the germline V gene, CDR1 is SGHKS and CDR2 is YYEKEE (reference sequence). The ends lost 3 bases at V and 4 bases at J; junction bases unmatched: 7. CDR3 length: 14 residues. The chain joins TRBV5-5 to TRBJ2-7; 7 bases are shared with TRBD2. The TCR was taken from a woman between 18 and 30 years old in good health and CMV-seronegative. Sequencing was done on a sample of PBMCs. Here the CDR3 DNA reads TGTGCCAGCAGCTCCACTAGCGTGGGGTACGAGCAGTACTTC. As protein: CASSSTSVGYEQYF. Supplemented by reference TRBV5-5 and TRBJ2-7, the full variable domain reads DAGVTQSPTHLIKTRGQQVTLRCSPISGHKSVSWYQQVLGQGPQFIFQYYEKEERGRGNFPDRFSARQFPNYSSELNVNALLLGDSALYLCASSSTSVGYEQYFGPGTRLTVT.